Listed below are T cell receptor beta chains from one sample, sequenced in a study of monozygotic twins with inflammatory bowel disease. From its re-call of the 5' RACE reads, TCRdb lists each CDR3 protein once, without DNA. The listing contains about 440,000 distinct CDR3 sequences. The material sequenced was blood. These receptors all stem from a human donor with ulcerative colitis or Crohn's disease, or a healthy co-twin of an affected twin (not recorded which). Each CDR3 is given with its conserved first and last residue.

CDR3 protein | J gene | V gene
CASSPQPSGLHEQYF | TRBJ2-7 | TRBV9
CASSLLRATNEKLFF | TRBJ1-4 | TRBV7-9
CASSHPVPGELFF | TRBJ2-2 | TRBV12-3/TRBV12-4
CASSLGNGYTF | TRBJ1-2 | TRBV5-6
CASSYRADRDYGYTF | TRBJ1-2 | TRBV6-5
CASSLRTGGASGANVLTF | TRBJ2-6 | TRBV9
CASSSGSGADTQYF | TRBJ2-3 | TRBV7-8
CSASGQGFSYEQYF | TRBJ2-7 | TRBV20-1
CASSLLPDGKNIQYF | TRBJ2-4 | TRBV27
CASSLVGGPRADTQYF | TRBJ2-3 | TRBV7-2
CASSPGTAGELFF | TRBJ2-2 | TRBV7-3
CASSFNPSGANVLTF | TRBJ2-6 | TRBV5-1
CASSLAGRAYNEQFF | TRBJ2-1 | TRBV7-8
CASSVPLSGPQKETQYF | TRBJ2-5 | TRBV5-5
CASSPPRAGFGNGEAFF | TRBJ1-1 | TRBV5-1
CASSSETASYEQYF | TRBJ2-7 | TRBV5-4
CASSPGGTGWVGTEAFF | TRBJ1-1 | TRBV5-1
CSASTGQGLGYGYTF | TRBJ1-2 | TRBV20-1
CASSIGAPYEQYF | TRBJ2-7 | TRBV7-2
CASSLGGTDRPGANVLTF | TRBJ2-6 | TRBV5-1
CSAIAGGGFNEQFF | TRBJ2-1 | TRBV20-1
CAWRWGRGTDTQYF | TRBJ2-3 | TRBV30
CASSAGLPGTQYF | TRBJ2-5 | TRBV28
CASSLWTSGSSYEQYF | TRBJ2-7 | TRBV3-1
CASSLGGSRNEQFF | TRBJ2-1 | TRBV7-2
CASREGTRDTQYF | TRBJ2-3 | TRBV28
CSARDPGGWGYTF | TRBJ1-2 | TRBV20-1
CASSLAQDSLNTGELFF | TRBJ2-2 | TRBV5-1
CASSPDRVVTGELFF | TRBJ2-2 | TRBV2
CASSYFGADSPLHF | TRBJ1-6 | TRBV6-5
CASSQTVAGGPDTQYF | TRBJ2-3 | TRBV4-2
CASSPGGLRTEAFF | TRBJ1-1 | TRBV5-5
CASSSPGALNEQFF | TRBJ2-1 | TRBV19
CASSLIEGFSPLHF | TRBJ1-6 | TRBV7-9
CSAREKGQIYEQYF | TRBJ2-7 | TRBV20-1
CASSVGGAYNEQFF | TRBJ2-1 | TRBV28
CASRTRDRPNQPQHF | TRBJ1-5 | TRBV28